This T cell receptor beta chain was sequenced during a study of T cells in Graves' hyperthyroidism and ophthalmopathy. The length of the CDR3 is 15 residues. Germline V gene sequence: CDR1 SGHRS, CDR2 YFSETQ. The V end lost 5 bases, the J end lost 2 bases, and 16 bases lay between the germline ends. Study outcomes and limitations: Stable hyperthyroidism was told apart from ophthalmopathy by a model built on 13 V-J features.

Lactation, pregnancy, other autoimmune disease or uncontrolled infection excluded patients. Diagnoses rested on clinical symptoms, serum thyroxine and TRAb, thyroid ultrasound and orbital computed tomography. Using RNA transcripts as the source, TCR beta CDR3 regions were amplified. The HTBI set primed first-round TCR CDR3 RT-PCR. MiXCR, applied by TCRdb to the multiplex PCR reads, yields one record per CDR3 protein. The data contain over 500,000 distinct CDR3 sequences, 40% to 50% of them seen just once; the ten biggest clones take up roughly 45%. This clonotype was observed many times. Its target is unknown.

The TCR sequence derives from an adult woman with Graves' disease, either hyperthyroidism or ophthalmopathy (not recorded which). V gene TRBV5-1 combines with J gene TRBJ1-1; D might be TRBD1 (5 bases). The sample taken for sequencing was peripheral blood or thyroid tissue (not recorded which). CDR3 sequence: CASRLEGISNTEAFF. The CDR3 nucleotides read TGCGCCAGCAGGCTGGAGGGGATTTCCAACACTGAAGCTTTCTTT.